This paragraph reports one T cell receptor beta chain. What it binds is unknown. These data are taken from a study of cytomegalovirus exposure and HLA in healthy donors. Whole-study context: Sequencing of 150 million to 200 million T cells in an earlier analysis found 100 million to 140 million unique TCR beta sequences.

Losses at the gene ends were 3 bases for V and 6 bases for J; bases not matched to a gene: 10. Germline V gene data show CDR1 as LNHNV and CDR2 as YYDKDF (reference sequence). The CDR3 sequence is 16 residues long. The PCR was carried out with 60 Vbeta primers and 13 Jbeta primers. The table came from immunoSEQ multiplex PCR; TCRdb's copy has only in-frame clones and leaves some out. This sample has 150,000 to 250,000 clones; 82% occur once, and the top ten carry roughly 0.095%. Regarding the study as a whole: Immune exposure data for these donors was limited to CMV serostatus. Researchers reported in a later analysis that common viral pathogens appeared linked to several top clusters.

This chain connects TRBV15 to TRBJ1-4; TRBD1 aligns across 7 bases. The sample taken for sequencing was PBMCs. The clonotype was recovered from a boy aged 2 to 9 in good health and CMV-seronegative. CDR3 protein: CATSRIRTGPYEKLFF. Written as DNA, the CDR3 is TGTGCCACCAGCAGGATCCGGACAGGCCCATATGAAAAACTGTTTTTT.